This entry describes one T cell receptor (beta chain). What it binds is unknown. The time point here: cycle 4 day 1 (C4D1), after less than 7 weeks of nivolumab. Relapse was seen in all patients after autologous stem cell transplantation, and brentuximab vedotin exposure was variable. Researchers used magnetic negative selection to pull out pure CD4+ T cells from thawed PBMCs. Repertoires were generated with immunoSEQ multiplex PCR, while TCRdb's copy carries only in-frame clones and drops some. The sample lists roughly 18,000 clones; 60% to 80% were seen once. This sample is part of a study of PD-1 blockade in classical Hodgkin lymphoma. Study-wide findings and caveats: TCR diversity in CD4+, not CD8+, cells rose significantly by C4D1. Prior to therapy, complete responders displayed diversity much like that of newly diagnosed patients. Newly diagnosed patients reportedly had lower baseline TCR diversity than healthy donors.

The CDR3 is 17 residues long. V lost 5 bases and J 5 bases, leaving 22 bases between the germline ends. CDR1 is MNHEY and CDR2 is SMNVEV in the germline V gene (reference sequence). The clonotype comes from a human donor with classical Hodgkin lymphoma. The sequences come from CD4+ T cells from blood, collected before the fourth cycle of nivolumab. This sequence joins TRBV27 and TRBJ2-1, with TRBD2 as a possible D gene (7 bases). CDR3 in DNA: TGTGCCAGCAGTCGCGGGGGTTGGGGGGCGGGAAACAATGAGCAGTTCTTC. Its protein product is CASSRGGWGAGNNEQFF.